The 17 T cell receptor beta chains below all came from one sample that was sequenced in a study of T cells expressing NK-cell markers. TCRdb reworked the 5' RACE reads into one entry per CDR3 protein, no DNA. The table for this sample gives 450,000 to 600,000 distinct CDR3 sequences. The sequencing input was blood T cells: a sorted CD56 or NKG2C T cell subset, CD4+ or CD8+ T cells, or bulk PBMC T cells (not recorded which). These receptors were taken from a man younger than 35 in good health.

The chain recombines TRBV10-3 with TRBJ2-3; TCRdb's D gene call, TRBD2, goes unchecked for lack of DNA. The germline V gene has CDR1 ENHRY and CDR2 SYGVKD. The CDR3 contains 14 residues. The CDR3 loop reads CAIQLAGNTDTQYF.

The chain links TRBV12-3 or TRBV12-4 to TRBJ1-2. The CDR3 spans 12 residues. CDR3 amino acids: CASGLGNYGYTF.

The chain carries TRBV5-1 and TRBJ2-3. The CDR3 spans 13 residues. Per the germline V gene, CDR1 is SGHRS and CDR2 is YFSETQ. CDR3 sequence reads: CASTSVSTDTQYF. The full variable domain, its missing parts supplied by reference TRBV5-1 and TRBJ2-3, is KAGVTQTPRYLIKTRGQQVTLSCSPISGHRSVSWYQQTPGQGLQFLFEYFSETQRNKGNFPGRFSGRQFSNSRSEMNVSTLELGDSALYLCASTSVSTDTQYFGPGTRLTVL.

The chain uses TRBV6-1 and TRBJ2-5; TCRdb's D call of TRBD2 is untestable without DNA. The CDR3 sequence is 13 residues long. The germline gives CDR1 MNHNS, CDR2 SASEGT. CDR3 region: CASRRLAGGTQYF.

The CDR3 loop reads CASSVRMGQGSTEAFF. The genes are TRBV6-5 and TRBJ1-1; TCRdb's assignment of TRBD1 cannot be checked, as there is no DNA. The CDR3 spans 16 residues. The germline V gene has CDR1 MNHEY and CDR2 SVGAGI.

CDR3 in amino acids: CASSLEEGPYEQYF. The chain uses TRBV7-6 and TRBJ2-7; TCRdb names TRBD2, which stays unverified in the absence of DNA. The CDR3 is made up of 14 amino acids. Germline lookup yields CDR1 SGHVS and CDR2 FNYEAQ.

This chain joins TRBV4-1 and TRBJ1-1. This CDR3 has 16 amino acids. The germline V gene encodes CDR1 MGHRA and CDR2 YSYEKL. The CDR3: CASSQGGGRTNTEAFF.

The chain links TRBV6-4 to TRBJ2-1; TCRdb proposes TRBD1, but this gene call is untestable without DNA. CDR3 length: 13 residues. Germline CDR1 is MRHNA and CDR2 is SNTAGT. CDR3 sequence: CASSDLYGAEQFF.

This chain links TRBV10-3 with TRBJ2-5. CDR1 and CDR2 from the germline V gene are ENHRY and SYGVKD. The CDR3 is 14 residues long. CDR3 sequence: CAISGRQGQETQYF.

This chain connects TRBV5-1 to TRBJ2-3; the D call of TRBD1 rests on TCRdb alone, since no DNA is present to check it. Per the germline V gene, CDR1 is SGHRS and CDR2 is YFSETQ. The CDR3 sequence is 16 residues long. This chain's CDR3 is CASSLWDRGLADTQYF.

The chain carries TRBV5-1 and TRBJ1-2; TCRdb's assignment of TRBD1 cannot be checked, as there is no DNA. The germline V gene has CDR1 SGHRS and CDR2 YFSETQ. The length of the CDR3 is 16 residues. CDR3 sequence: CASSSGREDRDHGYTF.

This sequence joins TRBV25-1 and TRBJ1-2; the TCRdb D gene call, TRBD1, has no DNA to confirm it. The CDR3 is 14 amino acids. CDR1 is MGHDK and CDR2 is SYGVNS in the germline V gene. The CDR3 loop is CASSDTRASYGYTF.

CDR3 amino acids: CASSAPGQVTQYF. V gene TRBV27 combines with J gene TRBJ2-3; TCRdb reports TRBD1, a call that lacks DNA to check it against. Germline V gives CDR1 MNHEY, CDR2 SMNVEV (reference sequence). This CDR3 is 13 amino acids long.

The CDR3 here is CSVVTSPGLQHEQYF. The chain carries TRBV29-1 and TRBJ2-7; TCRdb picks TRBD2, but there is no DNA to check that call. The CDR3 is made up of 15 amino acids. Germline CDR1 is SQVTM and CDR2 is ANQGSEA.

This chain connects TRBV11-1 to TRBJ1-4; TCRdb indicates TRBD1, and absent DNA this call remains unverified. This CDR3 region has 18 residues. The germline CDR1 and CDR2 sequences are SGHAT and FQDESV (reference sequence). CDR3 protein: CASSSGPRSSATNEKLFF.

The V gene is TRBV9, the J gene TRBJ2-5; checking the TCRdb D call of TRBD2 is not possible without DNA. Germline CDR1 is SGDLS and CDR2 is YYNGEE. The CDR3 is made up of 14 amino acids. The CDR3 sequence is CASSARRDFETQYF.

The V and J genes are TRBV19 and TRBJ1-5; the TCRdb call, TRBD1, lacks DNA for checking. Germline V gives CDR1 LNHDA, CDR2 SQIVND (reference sequence). This CDR3 spans 16 amino acids. The CDR3 region is CASSGSRDPINQPQHF.